The 21 T cell receptor beta chains below come from one sample, sequenced in a study of blood T cell repertoires in COVID-19. Data came from immunoSEQ multiplex PCR; TCRdb stores just in-frame clones and leaves some out. The sample contains roughly 13,000 clones, around 83% of which appear only once. The sample comprised peripheral blood. The receptor set was obtained from a man aged 35 to 55 with active or convalescent COVID-19.

V gene TRBV15 combines with J gene TRBJ2-1; D possibly corresponds to TRBD1 (5 bases). Deletions cut 1 base from V and 6 bases from J, with 16 bases between. This CDR3 spans 16 amino acids. Per the germline V gene, CDR1 is LNHNV and CDR2 is YYDKDF (reference sequence). For the CDR3, the DNA is TGTGCCACCAGCAGAGCGAGCAGGGCCCGTCGCAATGAGCAGTTCTTC. Translated: CATSRASRARRNEQFF. Together with reference TRBV15 and TRBJ2-1, the CDR3 gives the full variable domain: DAMVIQNPRYQVTQFGKPVTLSCSQTLNHNVMYWYQQKSSQAPKLLFHYYDKDFNNEADTPDNFQSRRPNTSFCFLDIRSPGLGDTAMYLCATSRASRARRNEQFFGPGTRLTVL.

The chain links TRBV18 to TRBJ2-3; 7 bases are shared with TRBD2. V was pared by 2 bases and J by 2 bases, with 7 bases of the junction left unmatched. The CDR3 totals 16 residues. Germline CDR1 and CDR2: KGHSH and LQKENI. The CDR3, as DNA: TGTGCCAGCTCACCAGCACCGGGGGGATCCACAGATACGCAGTATTTT. Its translation is CASSPAPGGSTDTQYF.

This clone was seen a handful of times. The rearrangement joins TRBV19 to TRBJ1-1; a possible D gene is TRBD1 (6 bases). Germline V gives CDR1 LNHDA, CDR2 SQIVND (reference sequence). The CDR3 has 16 amino acids. V was clipped by 8 bases and J by 3 bases, with 22 bases between them. The chain's CDR3 is CASSESGDWGDTEAFF. DNA for the CDR3: TGTGCCAGTTCAGAATCAGGGGATTGGGGCGACACTGAAGCTTTCTTT.

The rearrangement links TRBV7-2 to TRBJ2-3; 8 bases line up with TRBD1. This CDR3 spans 17 amino acids. The germline V gene encodes CDR1 SGHTA and CDR2 FQGNSA. Trimming took 1 base from V and 4 from J; bases not matched to a gene: 10. CDR3 DNA: TGTGCCAGCAGCTTAGTGGGGATAGGACAGGGTTCAGATACGCAGTATTTT. Encoded protein: CASSLVGIGQGSDTQYF.

The chain links TRBV11-3 to TRBJ1-1; the D gene is possibly TRBD1 (6 bases). The CDR3 is 15 amino acids. The V gene lost 0 bases and the J gene lost 5 bases, with 13 bases spanning the gap. Germline V CDR1 and CDR2: SGHNT, YENEEA. DNA for the CDR3: TGTGCCAGCAGCTTAGAGGGAGGGGGAAGGACTGAAGCTTTCTTT. Its translation is CASSLEGGGRTEAFF.

This rearrangement joins TRBV4-1 to TRBJ1-2; tentative D call: TRBD1 (6 bases). The CDR3 extends over 15 amino acids. The germline gives CDR1 MGHRA, CDR2 YSYEKL. V lost 1 base, J lost 2 bases, and 11 bases lay in between. DNA for the CDR3: TGCGCCAGCAGCCAAGTTGAGGGGGAAAACTATGGCTACACCTTC. Its translation is CASSQVEGENYGYTF.

This chain connects TRBV24-1 to TRBJ2-5; TRBD2 is a possible D gene (6 bases). Germline V gene lookup returns CDR1 KGHDR and CDR2 SFDVKD. Trimming took off 0 bases at V and 3 bases at J, with 13 bases between the two ends. The CDR3 is 16 residues long. The CDR3 loop is CATSDLQFGGEETQYF. In DNA, the CDR3 is TGTGCCACCAGTGATTTGCAATTCGGCGGGGAAGAGACCCAGTACTTC.

In this sample, this clone turned up a few times. The chain has TRBV29-1 and TRBJ2-1, with D unresolved. Germline values: CDR1 SQVTM, CDR2 ANQGSEA. The germline V and J ends were trimmed by 2 bases and 2 bases, with 4 bases remaining between them. This CDR3 has 12 residues. The CDR3 DNA reads TGCAGCGTTGAATTTACCTACAATGAGCAGTTCTTC. As protein: CSVEFTYNEQFF.

This chain links TRBV11-2 with TRBJ1-6; no reliable D call. V was trimmed by 1 base and J by 10 bases, leaving 11 bases between them. The CDR3 is 14 amino acids. Germline loops: CDR1 SGHAT, CDR2 FQNNGV. The CDR3 region is CASSLAGSGSPLHF. The CDR3 nucleotides read TGTGCCAGCAGCTTAGCGGGAAGTGGATCACCCCTCCACTTT.

J is TRBJ1-2 and V is TRBV30, with 8 bases fitting TRBD1. There are 15 residues in the CDR3. V trimming: 2 bases; J trimming: 3 bases; junction bases outside the gene matches: 8. CDR1 and CDR2 (germline): GTSNPN, SVGIG (reference sequence). The DNA of the CDR3 is TGTGCCTGGAGTACCGGACAGGGATTGGACTATGGCTACACCTTC. It codes for CAWSTGQGLDYGYTF.

J is TRBJ2-1 and V is TRBV11-3; D possibly corresponds to TRBD1 (6 bases). The V gene's germline CDR1 is SGHNT and CDR2 YENEEA. Trimming shortened V by 5 bases and J by 7 bases, and 15 bases separated the two germline ends. The CDR3 consists of 14 residues. The CDR3 here is CASSQTPTGNEQFF. CDR3 sequence (DNA): TGTGCCAGCAGCCAAACCCCCACAGGGAATGAGCAGTTCTTC. Supplemented by reference TRBV11-3 and TRBJ2-1, the full variable domain reads EAGVVQSPRYKIIEKKQPVAFWCNPISGHNTLYWYLQNLGQGPELLIRYENEEAVDDSQLPKDRFSAERLKGVDSTLKIQPAELGDSAVYLCASSQTPTGNEQFFGPGTRLTVL.

The V call is TRBV6-1, the J call TRBJ1-2, with no clear D. Trimming took 1 base from V and 6 from J, leaving 9 bases between them. Germline V gives CDR1 MNHNS, CDR2 SASEGT. The CDR3 is 13 amino acids. In DNA form, the CDR3 reads TGTGCCAGCAGTGAAGGAGGCACAAATGGCTACACCTTC. Translating gives CASSEGGTNGYTF.

The V gene is TRBV2, the J gene TRBJ2-1; perhaps TRBD1 as D (6 bases). V was shortened by 3 bases and J by 8 bases, with 8 bases between the two germline ends. Germline CDR1 is SNHLY and CDR2 is FYNNEI. The CDR3 covers 12 residues. The CDR3 coding sequence is TGTGCCAGCAGTGACAACAGGGATGAGCAGTTCTTC. This gives the protein CASSDNRDEQFF. The full variable domain, its missing parts supplied by reference TRBV2 and TRBJ2-1, is EPEVTQTPSHQVTQMGQEVILRCVPISNHLYFYWYRQILGQKVEFLVSFYNNEISEKSEIFDDQFSVERPDGSNFTLKIRSTKLEDSAMYFCASSDNRDEQFFGPGTRLTVL.

The chain combines TRBV6-4 with TRBJ1-5; D gene uncertain. The ends were cut back, 3 bases at V and 4 bases at J, with 7 bases in the middle. The CDR3 covers 13 residues. From germline, CDR1 is MRHNA and CDR2 SNTAGT. The DNA of the CDR3 is TGTGCCAGCAGTGAGGCATCTAATCAGCCCCAGCATTTT. This sequence encodes CASSEASNQPQHF.

This chain joins TRBV2 and TRBJ1-5; a possible D gene is TRBD1 (6 bases). Germline-derived CDR1 and CDR2 are SNHLY and FYNNEI. Between the trimmed V and J ends, which lost 6 bases and 7 bases, there was a span of 16 bases. The CDR3 has 14 amino acids. DNA for the CDR3: TGTGCCAGCAGCGAGACAGGTTGGCGGCAGCCCCAGCATTTT. Protein: CASSETGWRQPQHF.

The rearrangement joins TRBV12-3 or TRBV12-4 to TRBJ2-2; the D gene is possibly TRBD1 (5 bases). This CDR3 comprises 12 residues. Trimming stripped 10 bases from V and 7 bases from J, with 13 bases between. Here the CDR3 reads CATSLGLGELFF. In DNA, the CDR3 is TGTGCCACCTCTCTGGGGCTCGGGGAGCTGTTTTTT.

This clone was counted once. The J gene is TRBJ2-1, the V gene TRBV4-3; 10 nucleotides agree with TRBD2. Germline V gives CDR1 LGHNA, CDR2 YSLEER. The junction had 3 bases not matched to a gene; V was cut back by 5 bases and J by 5 bases. This CDR3 has 14 amino acids. In DNA form, the CDR3 reads TGCGCCAGCAGCGAGCGGGGGGGAGACAATGAGCAGTTCTTC. Amino acid sequence: CASSERGGDNEQFF.

This sequence joins TRBV19 and TRBJ2-1; a weak D match, TRBD1 (6 bases). This CDR3 has 11 residues. Germline CDR1 is LNHDA and CDR2 is SQIVND (reference sequence). V was pared by 4 bases and J by 8 bases, with 6 bases between. CDR3 sequence: CASSKGDEQFF. CDR3 nucleotides: TGTGCCAGTAGTAAGGGGGATGAGCAGTTCTTC.

This clone has a single count. The CDR3 is CASSVRLAGQGYNEQFF. The DNA for the CDR3 is TGTGCCAGTAGTGTGCGACTAGCGGGCCAGGGGTACAATGAGCAGTTCTTC. The chain recombines TRBV19 with TRBJ2-1; 10 positions match TRBD2. V lost 5 bases, J lost 4 bases, and 11 bases stayed unmatched. This CDR3 is 17 amino acids long. Germline V gives CDR1 LNHDA, CDR2 SQIVND (reference sequence).

V usage is TRBV7-2 and J usage is TRBJ2-3; the match to TRBD2 covers 10 bases. This CDR3 is built from 15 residues. Germline V gene sequence: CDR1 SGHTA, CDR2 FQGNSA. With 4 bases clipped from V and 3 bases from J, the junction kept 4 bases outside the gene matches. This chain's CDR3 is CASSSGLAATDTQYF. In nucleotides, the CDR3 is TGTGCCAGCAGCTCAGGACTAGCGGCTACAGATACGCAGTATTTT.

V gene TRBV28 combines with J gene TRBJ2-7; 12 bases line up with TRBD1. The length of the CDR3 is 14 residues. CDR1 is MDHEN and CDR2 is SYDVKM in the germline V gene. The J segment lost 7 bases and the V segment lost 7 bases, leaving 8 bases of the junction unmatched. DNA of the CDR3: TGTGCCAGCACCACCGGGACAGGGGGCAGAGAGCAGTACTTC. Protein: CASTTGTGGREQYF.